This TCR beta chain was recorded in a study of persistence of HIV-infected CD4 T cells (dated by TCRdb to 2020 to 2022). For context, the study as a whole: CMV- and HIV-1 Gag-responding CD4+ T cells were isolated from ART-treated individuals so that antigen-driven clonal expansion of HIV-1-infected cells could be examined. Suppressive ART had been received by participants for a median of 8 years. Peripheral blood samples of up to roughly 200 mL were obtained at multiple time points, with the exception of two participants, for whom leukapheresis was performed at a single time point. The clonality of all cells in each sorted population was measured by TCRbeta sequencing, and the clonality of infected cells was measured by proviral sequencing. For the TCR cluster analysis across participants, roughly 8 participants were included for CMV and about seven participants for Gag.

TCRbeta repertoires were sequenced from genomic DNA with the immunoSEQ hsTCRB assay version 4 in survey mode. Genomic DNA was diluted to about 9.9 ng/uL, using up to 1 ug per sample for TCRbeta sequencing. The authors' analysis ran thus. Analysis of the TCRbeta data was done in ImmunoSeq Analyzer 3.0, and diversity was computed on productive nucleotide rearrangements. Using the Immunarch R package, lower-bound TCR diversity was estimated with the improved Chao index and clonality was estimated with the Gini coefficient. Different nucleotide rearrangements encoding the same CDR3beta amino acid sequence were counted as distinct clonotypes. Differential abundance analysis found TCRbeta sequences that were significantly enriched in antigen-responding cells compared with anti-CD3/anti-CD28-activated cells. Using predicted peptide-MHC specificity as the basis, GLIPH2 grouped TCRs into clusters, both for each participant individually and for the merged data sets that combined participants. TCRdb took over this immuneACCESS table, retaining in-frame rearrangements with V and J assigned. Such tables are incomplete; in checked studies, under half of the missing clones stem from an unresolved V gene, and the remainder is unexplained. V and J calls and clone size are given by that table; D and trimming were obtained from the DNA. The sample data list 40,000 to 50,000 clones, and 75% to 85% of these were observed just once. The top ten clonotypes cover less than 3% of the sample.

What the research found in general, with its limitations: Bulk TCR analyses could not be limited to the rare CMV-responding cells that actually contained HIV-1 proviruses. Antigen-responding cells were enriched for expanded CDR3beta sequences that were degenerate, which suggests that CD4+ responses to CMV and Gag underwent convergent selection. A correlation was observed between TCR oligoclonality and proviral oligoclonality within the same sorted populations. Significantly lower TCRbeta richness was observed in CMV- and Gag-responding cells than in anti-CD3/anti-CD28-responding cells, and higher oligoclonality was observed in CMV-responding cells than in CD3/CD28-stimulated and Gag-responding cells. Few individuals were included in the study, and only a limited range of antigens was tested.

The treatment or condition label corresponds to: suppressive antiretroviral therapy. Lysates of CMV-infected fibroblasts were used at about 10 ug/mL for cell stimulation. Nonresponding CD40L-negative CD69-negative CD45RO-high memory CD4+ T cells were sorted as memory populations depleted of antigen-responding cells. HIV-1-infected adults in whom suppressive ART had been started during chronic infection were enrolled as participants. Plasma HIV-1 RNA had been undetectable (below 50 copies/mL) in participants for at least 4 years. To be included, a participant needed positive CMV serology and a CD4+ T cell count above 400 cells/uL. Before stimulation, PBMCs were isolated using density centrifugation and then depleted of CD8+ T cells. For around 17 hours, CD8-depleted PBMCs were stimulated with anti-CD28/CD49d costimulation, a CD40-blocking antibody, and enfuvirtide, which was added to prevent new infections. Sorting was done on either a Beckman Coulter MoFlo Legacy or an XDP sorter, and propidium iodide was used to exclude dead cells. Genomic DNA was extracted with the QIAamp DNA Mini Kit for samples above one million cells, otherwise with the Quick-DNA Microprep Kit.

The germline V and J ends show losses of 2 bases and 4 bases respectively, and no gene match explains 4 bases of the junction. Per the germline V gene, MNHEY is the CDR1 and SVGAGI is the CDR2. The CDR3 measures 14 amino acids from cysteine to phenylalanine. This entry keeps only the CDR3 DNA: 42 bases, framed from base 1. Turning to this clone: Its antigen is not yet known. Base qualities are not at hand, and no much larger clone is one base apart.

This material consisted of CD4+ T cells sorted from PBMCs after roughly 19-hour stimulation, taken from a patient who received antiretroviral therapy. The cell subset or site label on this specimen signifies: CD40L-CD69- CD45RO-high memory CD4 T cells not responding to CMV lysate. The receptor chain draws on TRBV6-5 and TRBJ1-1, with 7 junctional bases fitting TRBD1. This TCR derives from an adult man with HIV who was CMV-seropositive. CDR3 reads: CASSYRTGATEAFF. The DNA is TGTGCCAGCAGTTACAGAACAGGGGCCACTGAAGCTTTCTTT.